The following is a T cell receptor (beta chain) sequence with its context. Its antigen is still unknown. TCRdb used MiXCR to reprocess the RT-PCR reads, holding one entry per CDR3 protein. The top ten hold roughly 13% of the sample, which has 490,000 or so distinct CDR3 sequences, 7.5% to 8.5% seen once. This CDR3 is built from 15 residues. J lost 2 bases, V lost 10 bases, and 5 bases had no gene match. This entry comes from a study of response to subunit inactivated influenza vaccine. General study findings and limits: Each seasonal influenza vaccination recruits few new T cells, the authors suggested.

The chain couples TRBV12-3 or TRBV12-4 to TRBJ2-1, with TRBD2 matching over 13 bases. Source: PBMCs from blood, taken around 25 months after vaccination. This sequence was found in a man in his fifties or sixties who received an inactivated influenza vaccine. The CDR3 DNA is TGTGCCACTAAACTAGCGGGGGGGCCCTACAATGAGCAGTTCTTC. Protein product: CATKLAGGPYNEQFF.